This T cell receptor (beta chain) came from a study of response to subunit inactivated influenza vaccine. Each CDR3 protein gets one entry after TCRdb re-called the RT-PCR reads with MiXCR. The sample consists of roughly 700,000 distinct CDR3 sequences, 15% to 18% of them appearing once. The germline gives CDR1 DFQATT, CDR2 SNEGSKA (reference sequence). Trimming removed 1 base from V and 3 bases from J, with 25 bases in between. This CDR3 spans 18 amino acids. The chain uses TRBV20-1 and TRBJ2-7; D is perhaps TRBD2 (6 bases). This material consisted of PBMCs from blood, taken about 12 days after vaccination. The receptor was derived from a man in his fifties or sixties who received an inactivated influenza vaccine. CDR3 protein: CSARGIPQGTGGFYEQYF. CDR3 coding DNA: TGCAGTGCTAGAGGAATACCCCAAGGGACTGGGGGGTTCTACGAGCAGTACTTC.